This TCR beta chain came from a study of T cell responses to AZD1222 COVID-19 vaccine. Study conclusions and caveats: A mostly white British donor set with more females was recruited, and clonal diversity was possibly underestimated. Unmutated variant regions are reportedly the target of nearly half of TCRs that are spike-specific.

Regarding this clone: Its antigen remains unidentified.

The CDR3 has 14 residues. Germline-derived CDR1 and CDR2 are MDHEN and SYDVKM. J gave up 4 bases and V 3 bases, and 5 bases lay outside the gene matches. Using immunoSEQ multiplex PCR, the repertoire was profiled, and TCRdb retains in-frame clones only, with some absent. The sample holds about 110,000 clones, about 94% seen once. The chain has TRBV28 and TRBJ2-7; 8 bases are shared with TRBD1. The sequence was obtained from an adult who received the AZD1222 COVID-19 vaccine. The material sequenced was peripheral blood, taken 28 days after the second AZD1222 dose. The CDR3 DNA reads as TGTGCCAGCAGTTTCCCGGGACAGGTATACGAGCAGTACTTC. Its translation: CASSFPGQVYEQYF.